A selection of T cell receptor beta chains follows, all from one sample in a study of regulatory T cells in long-lasting Graves disease. TCRdb reanalysed the multiplex PCR reads using MiXCR and keeps one entry per CDR3 protein. The sample includes over 500,000 distinct CDR3 sequences, 15% to 20% of them seen just once. These data were likewise used in another study, on T cells in Graves' hyperthyroidism and ophthalmopathy.

The sequenced sample was peripheral blood mononuclear cells (PBMCs), obtained at new diagnosis, from a patient treated with antithyroid drugs. The receptors come from a man aged 18 to 30 with Graves disease. Both conserved end residues are part of each CDR3. D genes are given only for firm matches. Not all rows give a size; the values are once, few, many and, for expanded clones, a class.

.	TRBV19	TRBJ1-1	few	CASTHNDLGVNTEAFF	TGTGCCAGTACTCACAATGACCTGGGAGTGAACACTGAAGCTTTCTTT
.	TRBV7-9	TRBJ2-1	many	CASSYKVEEQFF	TGTGCCAGCAGCTACAAAGTGGAGGAGCAGTTCTTC
TRBD1	TRBV5-1	TRBJ1-3	.	CASSLGTGGNTIYF	TGTGCCAGCAGTCTCGGGACAGGAGGAAACACCATATATTTT
TRBD1	TRBV7-9	TRBJ1-5	many	CASSTADRAGYSNQPQHF	TGTGCCAGCAGCACTGCGGACAGGGCTGGATATAGCAATCAGCCCCAGCATTTT
.	TRBV30	TRBJ2-7	many	CAWSVTLFPEQYF	TGTGCCTGGAGTGTAACCCTATTCCCCGAGCAGTACTTC
TRBD2	TRBV7-2	TRBJ2-4	few	CASSLGTSEDIQYF	TGTGCCAGCAGCTTAGGGACTAGCGAAGACATTCAGTACTTC
.	TRBV3-1	TRBJ2-1	many	CASSQDPPAGSYNEQFF	TGTGCCAGCAGCCAAGATCCCCCAGCGGGCTCCTACAATGAGCAGTTCTTC
TRBD2	TRBV12-3/TRBV12-4	TRBJ2-5	many	CASSLIPRATSGNRPETQYF	TGTGCCAGCAGTTTAATCCCCCGGGCCACTAGCGGGAATCGGCCGGAGACCCAGTACTTC
.	TRBV4-1	TRBJ1-1	.	CASSGREVGGNTEAFF	TGCGCCAGCAGCGGTCGCGAGGTAGGGGGTAACACTGAAGCTTTCTTT
.	TRBV12-3/TRBV12-4	TRBJ1-1	many	CASSFGGFSTEAFF	TGTGCCAGCAGTTTTGGGGGCTTTAGCACTGAAGCTTTCTTT
.	TRBV7-9	TRBJ2-7	many	CASSPPLVAPQSYEQYF	TGTGCCAGCAGCCCCCCTTTGGTGGCGCCGCAATCCTACGAGCAGTACTTC
TRBD2	TRBV4-1	TRBJ2-1	few	CASSHPGTTNNEQFF	TGCGCCAGCAGCCACCCCGGGACTACGAACAATGAGCAGTTCTTC
TRBD1	TRBV5-5	TRBJ2-7	few	CASSKDRGMGEQYF	TGTGCCAGCAGCAAGGACAGGGGTATGGGCGAGCAGTACTTC
.	TRBV30	TRBJ1-5	.	CAWSVWGRQPQHF	TGTGCCTGGAGTGTATGGGGCCGGCAGCCCCAGCATTTT
.	TRBV20-1	TRBJ2-1	few	CSARTPTTYNEQFF	TGCAGTGCTAGAACCCCCACCACCTACAATGAGCAGTTCTTC
TRBD2	TRBV29-1	TRBJ2-7	many	CSVEAPLGSGRSFEQYF	TGCAGCGTTGAAGCCCCCCTGGGTAGCGGGAGGTCGTTCGAGCAGTACTTC
TRBD2	TRBV7-8	TRBJ2-1	many	CASSLWKTSGTGDEQFF	TGTGCCAGCAGCTTATGGAAAACTAGCGGGACCGGGGATGAGCAGTTCTTC
.	TRBV9	TRBJ1-1	.	CASSVGGTTEAFF	TGTGCCAGCAGCGTAGGGGGTACGACTGAAGCTTTCTTT
.	TRBV27	TRBJ1-3	few	CASNTGVNTIYF	TGTGCCAGCAACACGGGGGTAAACACCATATATTTT
.	TRBV5-8	TRBJ1-1	few	CASSFGLRNTEAFF	TGTGCCAGCAGCTTTGGATTGAGGAACACTGAAGCTTTCTTT
.	TRBV28	TRBJ1-1	few	CAGTSSGAANTEAFF	TGTGCCGGCACCTCCTCTGGGGCAGCGAACACTGAAGCTTTCTTT
.	TRBV15	TRBJ2-5	.	CATSRDREFYQTQYF	TGTGCCACCAGCAGAGATCGGGAGTTTTATCAGACCCAGTACTTC
TRBD1	TRBV6-2/TRBV6-3	TRBJ2-1	many	CASSYYPGQGAEQFF	TGTGCCAGCAGTTATTATCCGGGACAGGGGGCTGAGCAGTTCTTC
TRBD1	TRBV10-3	TRBJ2-2	many	CAISDTGTGGGGELFF	TGTGCCATCAGCGACACCGGGACAGGGGGAGGCGGGGAGCTGTTTTTT
TRBD2	TRBV20-1	TRBJ2-7	many	CSAIGTSGGQGDEQYF	TGCAGTGCTATTGGGACTAGCGGGGGCCAGGGCGACGAGCAGTACTTC
.	TRBV25-1	TRBJ2-7	few	CASSEAKVAYEQYF	TGTGCCAGCAGTGAGGCTAAGGTCGCTTACGAGCAGTACTTC
.	TRBV27	TRBJ2-7	few	CASSMNGGLFSYEQYF	TGTGCCAGCAGTATGAACGGGGGCCTGTTCTCCTACGAGCAGTACTTC
.	TRBV2	TRBJ1-5	many	CASSEREQGNQPQHF	TGTGCCAGCAGTGAAAGGGAGCAGGGGAATCAGCCCCAGCATTTT
TRBD1	TRBV5-1	TRBJ1-1	.	CASGNRGPRTEAFF	TGCGCCAGCGGAAACAGGGGGCCGAGGACTGAAGCTTTCTTT
TRBD2	TRBV9	TRBJ2-4	once	CASSPQTSGAPYF	TGTGCCAGCAGCCCCCAGACTAGCGGAGCGCCCTACTTC
TRBD2	TRBV7-9	TRBJ2-5	few	CASSLVLGTSTETQYF	TGTGCCAGCAGCTTAGTGTTGGGGACTAGTACAGAGACCCAGTACTTC
.	TRBV10-3	TRBJ1-1	.	CAISRATDRNTEAFF	TGTGCCATCAGTAGAGCAACGGACAGAAACACTGAAGCTTTCTTT
TRBD2	TRBV9	TRBJ2-3	.	CASSQTTSGYWGTQYF	TGTGCCAGCAGCCAAACGACTAGCGGGTACTGGGGTACGCAGTATTTT
.	TRBV10-3	TRBJ2-7	.	CAISSGSASEQYF	TGTGCCATCAGCTCCGGGAGCGCTTCCGAGCAGTACTTC
.	TRBV3-1	TRBJ1-2	many	CASSQPYGGGYTF	TGTGCCAGCAGCCAACCGTACGGAGGAGGCTACACCTTC